Following are 32 T cell receptor beta chains from one sample sequenced in a study of PD-1 blockade in classical Hodgkin lymphoma. Time point: newly diagnosed, previously untreated cHL patient sample. Purified CD4+ T cells were obtained from thawed PBMCs through magnetic negative selection. The table came from immunoSEQ multiplex PCR; TCRdb's copy has only in-frame clones and leaves some out. The data contain about 22,000 clones, about 91% of them seen just once; the ten biggest clones take up about 0.25%. Input material: CD4+ T cells from blood. These receptors were obtained from a human donor with classical Hodgkin lymphoma.

The chain employs TRBV2 and TRBJ1-5; D gene ambiguous. This CDR3 comprises 15 residues. The V end lost 4 bases, the J end lost 0 bases, and 10 bases lay between the germline ends. The V gene's germline CDR1 is SNHLY and CDR2 FYNNEI. The CDR3: CASSARGDSNQPQHF. In nucleotides, the CDR3 is TGTGCCAGCAGTGCCCGAGGAGATAGCAATCAGCCCCAGCATTTT. The full variable domain, with the rest looked up from reference TRBV2 and TRBJ1-5, is EPEVTQTPSHQVTQMGQEVILRCVPISNHLYFYWYRQILGQKVEFLVSFYNNEISEKSEIFDDQFSVERPDGSNFTLKIRSTKLEDSAMYFCASSARGDSNQPQHFGDGTRLSIL.

The chain uses TRBV7-8 and TRBJ2-7; a weak D match, TRBD2 (5 bases). V lost 1 base to trimming and J lost 3 bases, with 13 bases between them. Per the germline V gene, CDR1 is SGHVS and CDR2 is FQNEAQ. The CDR3 loop spans 15 amino acids. The CDR3 DNA sequence: TGTGCCAGCAGCTTAGGTGGGGTAGCGCGCTACGAGCAGTACTTC. It encodes CASSLGGVARYEQYF.

CDR3 region: CASSAGQGYGNTIYF. CDR3 DNA: TGTGCCAGCAGTGCCGGGCAGGGGTATGGAAACACCATATATTTT. The V call is TRBV2, the J call TRBJ1-3, with D perhaps matching TRBD1 (6 bases). Deletions cut 4 bases from V and 3 bases from J, with 13 bases between. Germline V gene lookup returns CDR1 SNHLY and CDR2 FYNNEI. The CDR3 loop spans 15 amino acids.

The V gene is TRBV6-1, the J gene TRBJ2-7; D is possibly TRBD2 (6 bases). The CDR3 spans 15 residues. CDR1 and CDR2 (germline): MNHNS, SASEGT. V was cut by 6 bases and J by 2 bases, with 17 bases left in between. Here the CDR3 reads CASSSRRGLAYEQYF. In DNA, the CDR3 is TGTGCCAGCAGCTCCCGGCGGGGCCTGGCCTACGAGCAGTACTTC.

V is TRBV9 and J is TRBJ2-3, with D possibly TRBD1 on 5 matching bases. This CDR3 has 18 amino acids. The V gene's germline CDR1 is SGDLS and CDR2 YYNGEE. Trimming left V 4 bases short and J 1 base short, with 22 bases between. The CDR3 here is CASSLNFAGKGRTDTQYF. DNA for the CDR3: TGTGCCAGCAGCTTGAACTTTGCAGGGAAAGGGCGCACAGATACGCAGTATTTT.

The chain recombines TRBV2 with TRBJ2-7; a weak D match, TRBD2 (7 bases). There are 16 residues in the CDR3. Germline CDR1 is SNHLY and CDR2 is FYNNEI. Trimming took off 4 bases at V and 4 bases at J, with 20 bases between the two ends. This CDR3 reads CASSARRGGGKYEQYF. The DNA of the CDR3 is TGTGCCAGCAGTGCCAGGCGGGGAGGGGGGAAGTACGAGCAGTACTTC.

The V and J genes are TRBV29-1 and TRBJ1-2; no reliable D call. Germline-derived CDR1 and CDR2 are SQVTM and ANQGSEA. CDR3 length: 11 residues. With 5 bases removed from V and 7 bases from J, the gap between germline ends came to 11 bases. The CDR3 here is CSVFGETGYTF. In DNA form, the CDR3 reads TGCAGCGTTTTTGGGGAGACTGGCTACACCTTC.

The V call is TRBV29-1, the J call TRBJ2-2; 7 bases are a match to TRBD1. Germline CDR1 is SQVTM and CDR2 is ANQGSEA. V shed 6 bases and J 8 bases; nucleotides not matched to a gene: 12. CDR3 length: 14 residues. CDR3 nucleotides: TGCAGCGTCTCCAGCACAGACAGGGCTGGGGAGCTGTTTTTT. This encodes CSVSSTDRAGELFF.

This clone was seen only once. The chain is built from TRBV7-2 and TRBJ2-1; 11 nucleotides line up with TRBD2. J gave up 5 bases and V 5 bases, and 8 bases lay outside the gene matches. Germline CDR1 SGHTA, CDR2 FQGNSA. This CDR3 has 16 residues. CDR3 sequence: CASSTQGTSGHNEQFF. CDR3 nucleotides: TGTGCCAGCAGCACCCAAGGGACTAGCGGACACAATGAGCAGTTCTTC.

The chain carries TRBV7-2 and TRBJ2-2, with TRBD1 matching over 7 bases. Germline assignment: CDR1 SGHTA and CDR2 FQGNSA. The CDR3 is 16 amino acids. After removal of 6 bases from V and 4 bases from J, the junction contained 11 bases not matched to a gene. The chain's CDR3 is CASSKTGTAVTGELFF. CDR3 DNA: TGTGCCAGCAGTAAGACCGGGACAGCGGTCACCGGGGAGCTGTTTTTT.

V gene TRBV7-2 combines with J gene TRBJ2-7, with D maybe TRBD2 (6 bases). Germline CDR1 and CDR2: SGHTA and FQGNSA. This CDR3 contains 15 residues. V lost 4 bases and J 7 bases, leaving 20 bases between the germline ends. The CDR3 loop reads CASSSQTAGLTEQYF. CDR3 DNA: TGTGCCAGCAGCTCTCAAACTGCCGGACTAACGGAGCAGTACTTC.

The gene calls are TRBV7-9 and TRBJ1-2, with 11 bases matching TRBD1. This CDR3 spans 14 amino acids. CDR1 and CDR2 (germline): SEHNR, FQNEAQ (reference sequence). J was trimmed by 4 bases and V by 5 bases; bases with no gene match: 3. CDR3 residues: CASSLGTGGYGYTF. Written as DNA, the CDR3 is TGTGCCAGCAGCCTCGGGACAGGGGGCTATGGCTACACCTTC. Together with reference TRBV7-9 and TRBJ1-2, the CDR3 gives the full variable domain: DTGVSQNPRHKITKRGQNVTFRCDPISEHNRLYWYRQTLGQGPEFLTYFQNEAQLEKSRLLSDRFSAERPKGSFSTLEIQRTEQGDSAMYLCASSLGTGGYGYTFGSGTRLTVV.

The rearrangement joins TRBV5-4 to TRBJ2-1; 10 bases agree with TRBD2. The V gene end was trimmed by 2 bases and the J gene end by 2 bases; junction bases not matched to a gene: 1. CDR3 length: 15 residues. CDR1 SGHNT and CDR2 YYREEE come from the germline V gene (reference sequence). In DNA, the CDR3 is TGTGCCAGCAGCTTAGCGGGAGGGGCCTACAATGAGCAGTTCTTC. Translating gives CASSLAGGAYNEQFF.

The rearrangement joins TRBV23-1 to TRBJ1-5, with D maybe TRBD1 (5 bases). TRBV23-1 is an ORF, with its function uncertain. CDR3 length: 18 amino acids. Trimming cost V 2 bases and J 4 bases, with 21 bases left between them. The CDR3 is CASSQRPGAGGMNQPQHF. The CDR3 bases are TGCGCCAGCAGTCAAAGGCCTGGGGCAGGTGGAATGAATCAGCCCCAGCATTTT.

This clone has a handful of counts. V is TRBV5-1 and J is TRBJ1-2; D remains unclear. Per the germline V gene, CDR1 is SGHRS and CDR2 is YFSETQ. V was pared by 4 bases and J by 3 bases, with 10 bases between. This CDR3 comprises 13 residues. Here the CDR3 DNA reads TGCGCCAGCAGCGGTCCCGGGGACTATGGCTACACCTTC. This translates into CASSGPGDYGYTF.

The chain couples TRBV7-3 to TRBJ2-2; the match to TRBD1 covers 10 bases. CDR1 SGHTA and CDR2 FQGTGA come from the germline V gene. V lost 0 bases, J lost 6 bases, and 4 bases stayed unmatched. CDR3 size: 16 residues. The CDR3 coding sequence is TGTGCCAGCAGCTTAACTGGACAGGGGGTTTCCGGGGAGCTGTTTTTT. This encodes CASSLTGQGVSGELFF.

This chain connects TRBV7-9 to TRBJ2-3, with 11 positions matching TRBD2. From germline, CDR1 is SEHNR and CDR2 FQNEAQ (reference sequence). Germline trimming cut 3 bases from V and 2 bases from J; bases unmatched to any gene: 13. The CDR3 is 19 residues long. The CDR3 bases are TGTGCCAGCAGCTTGGGGCATGGGGGACTAGCGGCTAACACAGATACGCAGTATTTT. This gives the protein CASSLGHGGLAANTDTQYF. Looking up the rest from reference TRBV7-9 and TRBJ2-3 gives the full variable domain: DTGVSQNPRHKITKRGQNVTFRCDPISEHNRLYWYRQTLGQGPEFLTYFQNEAQLEKSRLLSDRFSAERPKGSFSTLEIQRTEQGDSAMYLCASSLGHGGLAANTDTQYFGPGTRLTVL.

J is TRBJ1-2 and V is TRBV6-5; D gene ambiguous. Deletions cut 2 bases from V and 12 bases from J, with 10 bases between. Germline CDR1 MNHEY, CDR2 SVGAGI. The length of the CDR3 is 11 residues. The CDR3 nucleotides are TGTGCCAGCAGTTACGGTTCGGTAAACACCTTC. It codes for CASSYGSVNTF.

The rearrangement joins TRBV5-4 to TRBJ1-1, with D unclear. The germline V and J ends were trimmed by 1 base and 3 bases, with 13 bases remaining between them. The CDR3 contains 15 residues. From germline, CDR1 is SGHNT and CDR2 YYREEE (reference sequence). The CDR3 spells CASSLPSGDHTEAFF. Written as DNA, the CDR3 is TGTGCCAGCAGCTTGCCATCAGGAGACCACACTGAAGCTTTCTTT.

This clone was detected once. The chain uses TRBV2 and TRBJ2-7; unclear D gene. The germline CDR1 and CDR2 sequences are SNHLY and FYNNEI. The V and J ends lost 2 bases and 0 bases respectively, with 14 bases between them. The CDR3 length is 16 residues. The CDR3 sequence: CASSEYGADFSYEQYF. CDR3 DNA sequence: TGTGCCAGCAGTGAATACGGAGCAGATTTCTCCTACGAGCAGTACTTC.

This chain connects TRBV27 to TRBJ2-3; weak D call: TRBD2 (5 bases). Trimming pared 2 bases from V and 5 bases from J, leaving 11 bases between. This CDR3 is 14 amino acids long. Germline-derived CDR1 and CDR2 are MNHEY and SMNVEV (reference sequence). The CDR3 is CASSLGLARDTQYF. CDR3 DNA: TGTGCCAGCAGTTTAGGTCTAGCAAGAGATACGCAGTATTTT.

This chain joins TRBV11-2 and TRBJ2-1; D perhaps matches TRBD2 (7 bases). V dropped 5 bases and J dropped 10 bases, with 15 bases sitting between them. The germline V gene encodes CDR1 SGHAT and CDR2 FQNNGV. The CDR3 loop spans 13 amino acids. In DNA, the CDR3 is TGTGCCAGCAGCCTAGGGGGGGGTAACGAGCAGTTCTTC. Translation gives CASSLGGGNEQFF.

The V gene is TRBV9, the J gene TRBJ2-1; unclear D gene. The CDR3 runs 13 residues. Trimming stripped 0 bases from V and 2 bases from J, with 3 bases between. The germline CDR1 and CDR2 sequences are SGDLS and YYNGEE. CDR3 in amino acids: CASSVGPYNEQFF. For the CDR3, the DNA is TGTGCCAGCAGCGTAGGACCCTACAATGAGCAGTTCTTC.

This chain joins TRBV6-5 and TRBJ2-7, with D tentatively TRBD2 (6 bases). Germline values: CDR1 MNHEY, CDR2 SVGAGI. V lost 5 bases and J 2 bases, leaving 13 bases between the germline ends. The CDR3 runs 14 residues. Here the CDR3 reads CASSAYAGTYEQYF. As DNA, the CDR3 is TGTGCCAGCAGTGCGTACGCGGGAACCTACGAGCAGTACTTC.

The V gene is TRBV19, the J gene TRBJ1-5; TRBD1 agrees at 7 bases. The CDR3 is made up of 15 amino acids. Germline V gene lookup returns CDR1 LNHDA and CDR2 SQIVND (reference sequence). V was pared by 7 bases and J by 0 bases, with 6 bases of the junction left unmatched. The CDR3 sequence is CASTGTANSNQPQHF. CDR3 sequence (DNA): TGTGCCAGTACCGGGACAGCAAATAGCAATCAGCCCCAGCATTTT.

The chain has TRBV11-2 and TRBJ1-2; maybe TRBD1 (5 bases). With 5 bases removed from V and 7 bases from J, the gap between germline ends came to 26 bases. The CDR3 length is 17 residues. From germline, CDR1 is SGHAT and CDR2 FQNNGV. The CDR3 spells CASSPSPRVGAKGGYTF. The DNA for the CDR3 is TGTGCCAGCAGCCCTAGCCCGAGGGTCGGGGCGAAGGGTGGCTACACCTTC.

CDR3 amino acids: CASSPGQGSFDTEAFF. In DNA, the CDR3 is TGTGCCAGCAGTCCGGGACAGGGCTCCTTCGACACTGAAGCTTTCTTT. The chain carries TRBV27 and TRBJ1-1; the match to TRBD1 covers 9 bases. The CDR3 sequence is 16 residues long. Germline V gene lookup returns CDR1 MNHEY and CDR2 SMNVEV (reference sequence). V dropped 5 bases and J dropped 3; count of bases not matched to a gene: 10.

The J gene is TRBJ1-1, the V gene TRBV10-3; 9 bases fit TRBD1. Germline CDR1 ENHRY, CDR2 SYGVKD. CDR3 length: 14 amino acids. The junction had 3 bases not matched to a gene; V was cut back by 6 bases and J by 1 base. Here the CDR3 reads CAIRTTGGNTEAFF. The DNA for the CDR3 is TGTGCCATCAGGACGACAGGGGGGAACACTGAAGCTTTCTTT.

The gene calls are TRBV5-1 and TRBJ2-1; the match to TRBD2 covers 11 bases. Per germline, CDR1 SGHRS and CDR2 YFSETQ. This CDR3 spans 19 amino acids. J lost 5 bases, V lost 2 bases, and 15 bases had no gene match. CDR3 region: CASSLTGTSGLTRNNEQFF. CDR3 DNA sequence: TGCGCCAGCAGCTTAACCGGGACTAGCGGACTCACCCGGAACAATGAGCAGTTCTTC.

The chain employs TRBV6-5 and TRBJ2-7; possibly TRBD2 for D (6 bases). CDR3 length: 15 residues. Germline values: CDR1 MNHEY, CDR2 SVGAGI. Trimming left V 2 bases short and J 4 bases short, with 15 bases between. The CDR3 loop is CASSYGLREPYEQYF. DNA for the CDR3: TGTGCCAGCAGTTACGGGTTGCGGGAACCTTACGAGCAGTACTTC.

The chain employs TRBV6-1 and TRBJ2-7; D is undetermined. The CDR3 runs to 13 residues. Germline V lookup: CDR1 MNHNS, CDR2 SASEGT. Trimming removed 5 bases at V and 0 bases at J, with 8 bases between. Here the CDR3 DNA reads TGTGCCAGCAGTCAGACGAGCTCCTACGAGCAGTACTTC. It specifies CASSQTSSYEQYF.

The chain uses TRBV7-2 and TRBJ1-1; D remains ambiguous. V was trimmed by 3 bases and J by 1 base, leaving 0 bases between them. The CDR3 contains 11 residues. In germline, CDR1 is SGHTA, CDR2 FQGNSA. CDR3 DNA: TGTGCCAGCAGCTTGAACACTGAAGCTTTCTTT. Protein sequence: CASSLNTEAFF.